The clone carrying this TCR beta chain appeared many times. Its antigen is undetermined. CDR3 size: 14 residues. V dropped 8 bases and J dropped 3; count of bases not matched to a gene: 6. Germline loops: CDR1 SEHNR, CDR2 FQNEAQ (reference sequence). This entry belongs to a study of early T cells in non-severe SARS-CoV-2 infection. About the research overall: Sequencing of unsorted whole blood was done on bulk RNA, leaving chains unpaired. General observations from the study: Matching with VDJdb favored anti-spike CD8 responses (missing private and CD4 specificities).

Molecules of cDNA were individually given unique molecular identifiers that were attached to them. One entry per CDR3 protein, called by TCRdb with MiXCR from the 5' RACE reads. The sample includes roughly 81,000 distinct CDR3 sequences, 5.5% to 7.5% of them seen just once. Material for sequencing was whole blood. The J gene is TRBJ2-2, the V gene TRBV7-9, with TRBD1 matching 7 bases. The TCR comes from an adult who was a healthcare worker with PCR-confirmed SARS-CoV-2 infection or an uninfected control (not recorded which). The CDR3 loop reads CASYLGGDTGELFF. CDR3 coding DNA: TGTGCCAGCTACCTAGGGGGCGACACCGGGGAGCTGTTTTTT. The entire variable domain, with the rest obtained from reference TRBV7-9 and TRBJ2-2, is as follows: DTGVSQNPRHKITKRGQNVTFRCDPISEHNRLYWYRQTLGQGPEFLTYFQNEAQLEKSRLLSDRFSAERPKGSFSTLEIQRTEQGDSAMYLCASYLGGDTGELFFGEGSRLTVL.